This T cell receptor beta chain was captured in a study of cytomegalovirus exposure and HLA in healthy donors. Study-wide points: The listing of roughly 160 TCR beta chains classed them as cytomegalovirus-associated.

A multiplex PCR was run with 60 Vbeta primers and 13 Jbeta primers. Under the authors' procedure: Around 9.9 million shared chains were among the roughly 78 million unique TCR beta chains that a later analysis counted. Repertoires were generated with immunoSEQ multiplex PCR, while TCRdb's copy carries only in-frame clones and drops some. V and J calls and clone size are as listed in that table; D and trimming were resolved from the DNA. Of 150,000 to 180,000 clones listed, 80% are singletons. On this clone itself: The antigen is undetermined.

Germline values: CDR1 MNHNY, CDR2 SVGAGI (reference sequence). The CDR3 is made up of 16 amino acids. V trimming: 6 bases; J trimming: 4 bases; junction bases outside the gene matches: 9. The sequence derives from a young man in good health and CMV-seropositive. The sequenced sample was PBMCs. This sequence joins TRBV6-6 and TRBJ2-4, with 10 bases lining up with TRBD1. This chain's CDR3 is CASRTTGGAGKNIQYF. Here the CDR3 DNA reads TGTGCCAGCAGAACGACAGGGGGCGCGGGAAAAAACATTCAGTACTTC.